In this sample, the clone carrying this T cell receptor beta chain turned up many times. Its antigen is currently unknown. The entry originates in a study of identical twins. Study results and caveats: Partial confounding of zero-insertion analyses by invariant MAIT and iNKT cells was possible. Model-predicted out-of-frame TCR alpha sharing fell below observed values in monozygotic twins.

TCRdb re-called the 5' RACE reads through MiXCR, storing one row per CDR3 protein. This sample carries around 670,000 distinct CDR3 sequences, around 6.1% of them seen once, and the ten largest clones take roughly 2%. The TCR comes from a man aged 18 to 35 in good health. Input material: naive T cells sorted from blood.

CDR3 DNA sequence: TGTGCCACCAGTCCCGGGACTAAGGTTTACAATGAGCAGTTCTTC. Protein sequence: CATSPGTKVYNEQFF. The chain couples TRBV24-1 to TRBJ2-1; 7 bases are shared with TRBD2. CDR3 length equals 15 residues. Germline V gives CDR1 KGHDR, CDR2 SFDVKD. Germline trimming cut 6 bases from V and 4 bases from J; bases unmatched to any gene: 8.